This is a list of T cell receptor beta chains from one sample in a study of cytomegalovirus exposure and HLA in healthy donors. Clones were sequenced by immunoSEQ multiplex PCR, and TCRdb holds only the in-frame ones, with some missing. This table has about 130,000 clones, about 79% appearing once. Input material: PBMCs. The receptors come from a man between 45 and 60 years old in good health and CMV-seronegative. CDR3s include the opening cysteine and the closing phenylalanine or tryptophan. A D gene is named only where the DNA matches it firmly. Size tells how often a clone was seen (once, few, many) or the class of an expanded clone, and some rows leave it out.

cdr3_nt: TGTGCCAGTAGTAAGGGACTAGCGGGGGGGCGGCACGAGCAGTACTTC
cdr3_aa: CASSKGLAGGRHEQYF
v_call: TRBV19
j_call: TRBJ2-7
d_call: TRBD2
clone_size: NA

cdr3_nt: TGTGCCAGCACCGAGGACAGTGGCTCTGGAAACACCATATATTTT
cdr3_aa: CASTEDSGSGNTIYF
v_call: TRBV2
j_call: TRBJ1-3
d_call: NA
clone_size: NA

cdr3_nt: TGTGCCAGTGGAGGGGGGACAGGGGGCCCTGGAAGATCACCCCTCCACTTT
cdr3_aa: CASGGGTGGPGRSPLHF
v_call: TRBV19
j_call: TRBJ1-6
d_call: TRBD1
clone_size: NA

cdr3_nt: TGTGCCAGCAGTGATTTGGCAAATGGAAACACCATATATTTT
cdr3_aa: CASSDLANGNTIYF
v_call: TRBV25-1
j_call: TRBJ1-3
d_call: NA
clone_size: NA

cdr3_nt: TGCGCCAGCAGCGATCAGGGGTACAATGAGCAGTTCTTC
cdr3_aa: CASSDQGYNEQFF
v_call: TRBV5-1
j_call: TRBJ2-1
d_call: NA
clone_size: NA

cdr3_nt: TGCGCCAGCAGTCAGGAGCGGGGGGGCCCCCATGAGCAGTTCTTC
cdr3_aa: CASSQERGGPHEQFF
v_call: TRBV23-1
j_call: TRBJ2-1
d_call: TRBD2
clone_size: NA

cdr3_nt: TGTGCCAGTAGTATCTTCATCACAGGGCAGGGGCAGCCCCAGCATTTT
cdr3_aa: CASSIFITGQGQPQHF
v_call: TRBV19
j_call: TRBJ1-5
d_call: NA
clone_size: NA

cdr3_nt: TGTGCCAGCAGCTTAGTTTCGCTCAGGGGTAGCTCCTACAATGAGCAGTTCTTC
cdr3_aa: CASSLVSLRGSSYNEQFF
v_call: TRBV7-8
j_call: TRBJ2-1
d_call: NA
clone_size: NA

cdr3_nt: TGCAGCGTAACCAGGGTGACGAACGAGCAGTACTTC
cdr3_aa: CSVTRVTNEQYF
v_call: TRBV29-1
j_call: TRBJ2-7
d_call: NA
clone_size: NA

cdr3_nt: TGTGCCAGCAGGGGACAGGGAACTGAAGCTTTCTTT
cdr3_aa: CASRGQGTEAFF
v_call: TRBV28
j_call: TRBJ1-1
d_call: TRBD1
clone_size: NA

cdr3_nt: TGTGCCAGCAGTTGGGACAGGAAACAGCCCCAGCATTTT
cdr3_aa: CASSWDRKQPQHF
v_call: TRBV6-6
j_call: TRBJ1-5
d_call: TRBD1
clone_size: few

cdr3_nt: TGTGCCAGCAGTTACACCCAAAGGGGAGGCTACACCTTC
cdr3_aa: CASSYTQRGGYTF
v_call: TRBV6-5
j_call: TRBJ1-2
d_call: NA
clone_size: NA

cdr3_nt: TGTGCCAGCAGTTTATACAGGCTCAGAAGACCATACGAGCAGTACTTC
cdr3_aa: CASSLYRLRRPYEQYF
v_call: TRBV27
j_call: TRBJ2-7
d_call: NA
clone_size: NA

cdr3_nt: TGCGCCAGCAGCTTGACGGGGGACCCTTATGGCTACACCTTC
cdr3_aa: CASSLTGDPYGYTF
v_call: TRBV5-1
j_call: TRBJ1-2
d_call: NA
clone_size: NA

cdr3_nt: TGCAGCGTTGAACAGCGGAACACTGAAGCTTTCTTT
cdr3_aa: CSVEQRNTEAFF
v_call: TRBV29-1
j_call: TRBJ1-1
d_call: NA
clone_size: NA

cdr3_nt: TGTGCCATCAGTGCACAAAATAATTCACCCCTCCACTTT
cdr3_aa: CAISAQNNSPLHF
v_call: TRBV10-3
j_call: TRBJ1-6
d_call: NA
clone_size: NA

cdr3_nt: TGCGCCAGCAGCCAATCCGGGACAGGGGCGAACACTGAAGCTTTCTTT
cdr3_aa: CASSQSGTGANTEAFF
v_call: TRBV4-1
j_call: TRBJ1-1
d_call: TRBD1
clone_size: few

cdr3_nt: TGTGCCAGCACCCGGGTCTCTGGAAACACCATATATTTT
cdr3_aa: CASTRVSGNTIYF
v_call: TRBV11-2
j_call: TRBJ1-3
d_call: NA
clone_size: NA

cdr3_nt: TGTGCCAGCAGCTCAACGGACAGCTTCTATGAAGCTTTCTTT
cdr3_aa: CASSSTDSFYEAFF
v_call: TRBV9
j_call: TRBJ1-1
d_call: NA
clone_size: few

cdr3_nt: TGCGCCAGCAGCCAATTTCCAGCGGGACGCGGGGAGCTGTTTTTT
cdr3_aa: CASSQFPAGRGELFF
v_call: TRBV4-1
j_call: TRBJ2-2
d_call: TRBD2
clone_size: NA

cdr3_nt: TGTGCCAGCAGTTTATTCGCACGGTACACTGAAGCTTTCTTT
cdr3_aa: CASSLFARYTEAFF
v_call: TRBV27
j_call: TRBJ1-1
d_call: NA
clone_size: NA

cdr3_nt: TGTGCCAGCATGGGGACAGGGGGCGGTCAGCCCCAGCATTTT
cdr3_aa: CASMGTGGGQPQHF
v_call: TRBV27
j_call: TRBJ1-5
d_call: TRBD1
clone_size: NA